A single T cell receptor (beta chain) is shown here with its context. Its target is unknown. Trimming shortened V by 4 bases and J by 5 bases, and 11 bases separated the two germline ends. Germline CDR1 is SGHTA and CDR2 is FQGNSA. This CDR3 comprises 13 residues. The sample comes from a study of CD8 T cells in ankylosing spondylitis. Study-level points and caveats: Seemingly characteristic of ankylosing spondylitis blood was a TCR beta motif consisting of about 8 highly homologous variants.

Libraries of TCR beta came from quantitative 5'-RACE with molecular barcodes. TCRdb analysed the 5' RACE reads with MiXCR anew, one entry per CDR3 protein. The table lists around 490,000 distinct CDR3 sequences, about 5% of them singletons. Sequenced: blood, either unsorted or a sorted T cell fraction (not recorded which). The chain joins TRBV7-2 to TRBJ2-5; unclear D gene. This receptor was taken from a male donor with ankylosing spondylitis. CDR3 sequence (DNA): TGTGCCAGCAGCTCCCTGACCCGGGAGACCCAGTACTTC. Its protein product is CASSSLTRETQYF.